The 31 T cell receptor beta chains given below trace back to one sample, sequenced in a study of T cells after yellow fever vaccination. TCRdb reprocessed the 5' RACE reads with MiXCR, giving one entry per CDR3 protein. The sample yields a few hundred thousand distinct CDR3 sequences, about a sixth seen once. Here the sequenced sample was PBMCs, taken about 5 days after the first yellow fever vaccination. These receptors were taken from a man aged 18-30 years who received the YFV17D yellow fever vaccine.

This sequence joins TRBV6-1 and TRBJ2-7; 7 bases fit TRBD2. The CDR3 consists of 14 residues. Germline assignment: CDR1 MNHNS and CDR2 SASEGT. The V and J ends lost 9 bases and 4 bases, in that order; junction bases with no gene match: 12. CDR3 amino acids: CASRRDYGRYEQYV. CDR3 nucleotides: TGTGCCAGTCGCCGGGACTACGGACGATACGAGCAGTACGTC.

This clonotype was seen only a few times. The chain carries TRBV7-2 and TRBJ1-5; no definite D call. The CDR3 sequence is 16 residues long. V lost 0 bases to trimming and J lost 0 bases, with 9 bases between them. Per germline, CDR1 SGHTA and CDR2 FQGNSA. The CDR3 coding sequence is TGTGCCAGCAGCTTAGCGTTTGGGTATAGCAATCAGCCCCAGCATTTT. This encodes CASSLAFGYSNQPQHF.

With regard to this clonotype: Given a much more abundant clone one base away, this may be a read error. The rearrangement joins TRBV27 to TRBJ2-1; 11 nucleotides agree with TRBD2. The germline V gene encodes CDR1 MNHEY and CDR2 SMNVEV (reference sequence). The CDR3 consists of 15 residues. In nucleotides, the CDR3 is TGTGCCAGCAGTTATAGCGGGGGGGCCTACAATAAGCAGTTCTTC. This gives the protein CASSYSGGAYNKQFF.

The chain recombines TRBV9 with TRBJ2-7, with a possible D match to TRBD2 (6 bases). Germline CDR1 reads SGDLS; CDR2 reads YYNGEE. CDR3 length: 14 residues. Trimming pared 2 bases from V and 5 bases from J, leaving 14 bases between. CDR3 residues: CASSVQWGVHEQYV. In nucleotides, the CDR3 is TGTGCCAGCAGCGTCCAGTGGGGGGTACACGAGCAGTACGTC.

This clonotype has only a few counts. This chain links TRBV5-4 with TRBJ2-3; D might be TRBD2 (7 bases). The V end lost 5 bases, the J end lost 1 base, and 17 bases lay between the germline ends. There are 16 residues in the CDR3. Germline loops: CDR1 SGHNT, CDR2 YYREEE (reference sequence). CDR3 DNA sequence: TGTGCCAGCAGTATAGGGGGGGGTTCCCGCACAGATACGCAGTATTTT. Protein product: CASSIGGGSRTDTQYF.

There are a few counts of this clonotype. J is TRBJ1-1 and V is TRBV3-1; no clear D. Trimming shortened V by 2 bases and J by 0 bases, and 16 bases separated the two germline ends. The CDR3 length is 17 residues. Germline CDR1 is LGHDT and CDR2 is YNNKEL (reference sequence). Here the CDR3 DNA reads TGTGCCAGCAGCCAACTGATGGTGCGTACGGTGAACACTGAAGCTTTCTTT. Translation gives CASSQLMVRTVNTEAFF.

Ten or more counts support this clonotype. The chain combines TRBV6-5 with TRBJ1-1; 8 bases agree with TRBD1. The V and J ends lost 0 bases and 5 bases, in that order; junction bases with no gene match: 8. The CDR3 is made up of 16 amino acids. Germline loops: CDR1 MNHEY, CDR2 SVGAGI. CDR3 coding DNA: TGTGCCAGCAGTTACTCGGCAGGGGGCCAGGGAACTGAAGCTTTCTTT. Protein product: CASSYSAGGQGTEAFF.

There are many counts of this clonotype. The chain couples TRBV12-3 or TRBV12-4 to TRBJ2-7; D may be TRBD2 (7 bases). The CDR3 totals 14 residues. The V gene lost 5 bases and the J gene lost 6 bases, with 17 bases spanning the gap. The CDR3 here is CASSPDGGRLEQYV. The CDR3 nucleotides are TGTGCCAGCAGTCCGGACGGGGGGCGCCTCGAGCAGTACGTC.

This clonotype was observed many times. As DNA, the CDR3 is TGTGCCAGCAGTCGGGACAGCTATGGCTACACCTTC. Residues: CASSRDSYGYTF. The rearrangement joins TRBV12-3 or TRBV12-4 to TRBJ1-2; 7 positions agree with TRBD1. This CDR3 has 12 residues. Germline trimming cut 5 bases from V and 4 bases from J; bases unmatched to any gene: 1.

The chain recombines TRBV20-1 with TRBJ2-7; tentatively, D is TRBD1 (6 bases). The ends were cut back, 0 bases at V and 3 bases at J, with 15 bases in the middle. The CDR3 totals 15 residues. The germline V gene has CDR1 DFQATT and CDR2 SNEGSKA (reference sequence). The CDR3 loop is CSAREGPGHNYEQYF. The CDR3 nucleotides are TGCAGTGCTAGAGAAGGACCGGGACATAACTACGAGCAGTACTTC.

J is TRBJ1-1 and V is TRBV7-9; no clear D. V lost 4 bases and J lost 4, with 10 bases in between. CDR1 SEHNR and CDR2 FQNEAQ come from the germline V gene (reference sequence). This CDR3 is built from 13 residues. The CDR3 DNA sequence: TGTGCCAGCAGCTATAAGGACGTCACTGAAGCTTTCTTT. Its protein product is CASSYKDVTEAFF. Full variable domain (remainder filled in from reference TRBV7-9 and TRBJ1-1): DTGVSQNPRHKITKRGQNVTFRCDPISEHNRLYWYRQTLGQGPEFLTYFQNEAQLEKSRLLSDRFSAERPKGSFSTLEIQRTEQGDSAMYLCASSYKDVTEAFFGQGTRLTVV.

This clonotype turned up a few times. V gene TRBV2 combines with J gene TRBJ2-1, with 12 bases aligning to TRBD2. The CDR3 spans 15 residues. V lost 3 bases, J lost 7 bases, and 4 bases stayed unmatched. Per the germline V gene, CDR1 is SNHLY and CDR2 is FYNNEI. The CDR3 DNA is TGTGCCAGCAGTGACAGGACTAGCGGGGATAATGAGCAGTTCTTC. It codes for CASSDRTSGDNEQFF.

This clonotype appeared a few times. The genes are TRBV6-5 and TRBJ2-3; the D is unclear. The CDR3 totals 14 residues. CDR1 is MNHEY, CDR2 SVGAGI, per germline. Trimming took off 4 bases at V and 4 bases at J, with 12 bases between the two ends. The CDR3 bases are TGTGCCAGCAGTTCCCCCCCACGCCCAGATACGCAGTATTTT. Protein: CASSSPPRPDTQYF.

This clonotype was observed a handful of times. V gene TRBV7-2 combines with J gene TRBJ1-2; the D gene is possibly TRBD1 (5 bases). In germline, CDR1 is SGHTA, CDR2 FQGNSA. V was clipped by 1 base and J by 14 bases, with 23 bases between them. The CDR3 runs 15 residues. The CDR3 region has the DNA TGTGCCAGCAGCTTAGTGGGGACTGCCTTTCCAGCTTATACCTTC. Its protein is CASSLVGTAFPAYTF.

This clonotype was counted ten times or more. The rearrangement uses TRBV4-1 and TRBJ1-2, with D perhaps matching TRBD1 (6 bases). This CDR3 contains 18 residues. Between the trimmed V and J ends, which lost 0 bases and 0 bases, there was a span of 17 bases. CDR1 MGHRA and CDR2 YSYEKL come from the germline V gene. This chain's CDR3 is CASSQEAGAGAPNYGYTF. As DNA, the CDR3 is TGCGCCAGCAGCCAAGAGGCAGGGGCAGGGGCGCCTAACTATGGCTACACCTTC.

This clonotype was found a few times. The chain joins TRBV7-8 to TRBJ2-3; D remains unclear. Trimming pared 5 bases from V and 5 bases from J, leaving 17 bases between. Germline V gene lookup returns CDR1 SGHVS and CDR2 FQNEAQ. The CDR3 covers 15 residues. The CDR3 protein is CASSPLGLVRDTQYF. The DNA for the CDR3 is TGTGCCAGCAGCCCCCTCGGCCTAGTCAGAGATACGCAGTATTTT. The full variable domain, completed using reference TRBV7-8 and TRBJ2-3, is GAGVSQSPRYKVAKRGQDVALRCDPISGHVSLFWYQQALGQGPEFLTYFQNEAQLDKSGLPSDRFFAERPEGSVSTLKIQRTQQEDSAVYLCASSPLGLVRDTQYFGPGTRLTVL.

Concerning this clonotype: An end of the junction differs from the germline gene, which may be a read error. The chain carries TRBV7-9 and TRBJ2-7, with D perhaps matching TRBD2 (6 bases). This CDR3 contains 14 residues. Germline CDR1 SEHNR, CDR2 FQNEAQ (reference sequence). The CDR3 bases are TGTGCCAGCAGCATGAGACTAGAGTCCTCCGAGCAGTACTTC. This translates into CASSMRLESSEQYF.

J is TRBJ2-5 and V is TRBV6-2 or TRBV6-3, with D tentatively TRBD1 or TRBD2 (6 bases each). This CDR3 is built from 20 residues. Germline values: CDR1 MNHEY, CDR2 SVGEGT. The ends were cut back, 2 bases at V and 2 bases at J, with 27 bases in the middle. The CDR3 reads CASSYTPYVRGRGTQETQYF. For the CDR3, the DNA is TGTGCCAGCAGTTACACCCCATACGTTCGGGGACGGGGGACACAAGAGACCCAGTACTTC.

In this sample, this clonotype turned up many times. The rearrangement uses TRBV12-3 or TRBV12-4 and TRBJ2-1; 7 nucleotides match TRBD1. The ends lost 5 bases at V and 9 bases at J; junction bases unmatched: 10. The CDR3 covers 14 residues. The CDR3 spells CASSSTRKGAEQFF. As DNA, the CDR3 is TGTGCCAGCAGTAGTACACGGAAGGGGGCTGAGCAGTTCTTC.

This clonotype was seen only a few times. This rearrangement joins TRBV4-2 to TRBJ2-1; D uncertain. The V end lost 0 bases, the J end lost 0 bases, and 9 bases lay between the germline ends. The germline V gene has CDR1 LGHNA and CDR2 YNFKEQ. This CDR3 is built from 16 residues. The CDR3, as DNA: TGTGCCAGCAGCCAAGACCCAGAGAGCTCCTACAATGAGCAGTTCTTC. Its translation: CASSQDPESSYNEQFF.

This clonotype was counted at least ten times. This chain joins TRBV7-8 and TRBJ1-1; TRBD1 agrees at 7 bases. V lost 3 bases and J lost 5; bases outside the gene matches: 6. Germline loops: CDR1 SGHVS, CDR2 FQNEAQ. CDR3 length: 14 residues. The CDR3 here is CASSFDRVNTEAFF. The CDR3 region has the DNA TGTGCCAGCAGCTTTGACAGGGTTAATACTGAAGCTTTCTTT.

This clonotype was observed many times. The chain has TRBV12-3 or TRBV12-4 and TRBJ1-1; 8 bases are shared with TRBD1. V gave up 7 bases and J gave up 7 bases; unmatched junction bases: 14. The CDR3 length is 15 residues. CDR3 region: CASTRPGQGENEAFF. Here the CDR3 DNA reads TGTGCCAGCACCAGGCCCGGACAGGGTGAAAATGAAGCTTTCTTT.

The chain recombines TRBV11-2 with TRBJ2-3, with 9 bases identical to TRBD2. J lost 1 base, V lost 4 bases, and 12 bases had no gene match. Germline values: CDR1 SGHAT, CDR2 FQNNGV. The CDR3 length is 18 residues. CDR3: CASSSNRGGAVGTDTQYF. The CDR3 region has the DNA TGTGCCAGCAGCTCAAACCGCGGGGGGGCTGTGGGCACAGATACGCAGTATTTT.

This clonotype was counted only a few times. This chain connects TRBV5-5 to TRBJ2-7; D ambiguous. CDR1 is SGHKS and CDR2 is YYEKEE in the germline V gene (reference sequence). The CDR3 contains 10 residues. V lost 4 bases to trimming and J lost 7 bases, with 6 bases between them. The DNA of the CDR3 is TGTGCCAGCAGCACTACTGAGCAGTACGTC. It codes for CASSTTEQYV.

The table lists this clonotype with a few counts. J is TRBJ2-1 and V is TRBV5-1; D possibly matches TRBD1 or TRBD2 (5 bases each). The CDR3 consists of 13 residues. Germline loops: CDR1 SGHRS, CDR2 YFSETQ. The germline V and J ends were trimmed by 3 bases and 6 bases, with 10 bases remaining between them. The CDR3: CASSSHGTNEQFF. Here the CDR3 DNA reads TGCGCCAGCAGCTCTCACGGGACCAATGAGCAGTTCTTC.

This clonotype came up a few times. Given the absence of the conserved phenylalanine or tryptophan at the CDR3 end, a read error is likely. The DNA is omitted, as the CDR3 cannot be located on it reliably, and the CDR3 follows TCRdb's listing. V gene TRBV7-9 combines with J gene TRBJ2-7; the table names TRBD1, a call not compared with the DNA. The CDR3 extends over 11 residues, inclusive of both ends. CDR1 and CDR2 (germline): SEHNR, FQNEAQ (reference sequence). The chain's CDR3 is CASSLAGTTEL.

In its sample, this clonotype was seen a few times. CDR3 residues: CASSQRQGRATEAFF. The CDR3, as DNA: TGTGCCAGCAGCCAAAGACAGGGGCGAGCTACTGAAGCTTTCTTT. The chain uses TRBV7-2 and TRBJ1-1, with 8 bases matching TRBD1. V lost 5 bases and J lost 5; bases outside the gene matches: 10. The CDR3 has 15 residues. Germline CDR1 is SGHTA and CDR2 is FQGNSA.

This chain uses TRBV6-1 with TRBJ2-3, with TRBD2 matching 10 bases. Germline values: CDR1 MNHNS, CDR2 SASEGT. CDR3 length: 16 residues. The J segment lost 3 bases and the V segment lost 2 bases, leaving 5 bases of the junction unmatched. The CDR3 nucleotides are TGTGCCAGCAGTGAACTCAGCGGGGGGGTAACAGATACGCAGTATTTT. As protein: CASSELSGGVTDTQYF.

This clonotype has ten or more counts. The CDR3 reads CASSPGAYEQYV. The CDR3 nucleotides read TGTGCCAGCAGTCCAGGAGCCTACGAGCAGTACGTC. The V and J genes are TRBV28 and TRBJ2-7; D call uncertain. V lost 5 bases to trimming and J lost 2 bases, with 7 bases between them. Germline V CDR1 and CDR2: MDHEN, SYDVKM. There are 12 residues in the CDR3.

Written as DNA, the CDR3 is TGTGCCAGCAGCGTAGCTACGTTCTCCGGGGCCAACGTCCTGACTTTC. Residues: CASSVATFSGANVLTF. The J gene is TRBJ2-6, the V gene TRBV9, with no clear D. This CDR3 has 16 residues. V dropped 0 bases and J dropped 4 bases, with 11 bases sitting between them. Germline lookup yields CDR1 SGDLS and CDR2 YYNGEE. Using reference TRBV9 and TRBJ2-6 for the parts outside the CDR3, the full variable domain is DSGVTQTPKHLITATGQRVTLRCSPRSGDLSVYWYQQSLDQGLQFLIQYYNGEERAKGNILERFSAQQFPDLHSELNLSSLELGDSALYFCASSVATFSGANVLTFGAGSRLTVL.

Ten or more counts support this clonotype. The rearrangement joins TRBV3-1 to TRBJ2-1; 8 bases are a match to TRBD2. V shed 3 bases and J 0 bases; nucleotides not matched to a gene: 7. CDR3 length: 17 amino acids. Germline lookup yields CDR1 LGHDT and CDR2 YNNKEL (reference sequence). The CDR3 sequence is CASSQAGSGGSYNEQFF. The CDR3, as DNA: TGTGCCAGCAGCCAGGCCGGCAGCGGGGGCTCCTACAATGAGCAGTTCTTC.